This T cell receptor (beta chain) was sequenced in a study of long-term antiretroviral therapy in people with HIV. Whole-study results and caveats: Following ART, diversity rose but still fell short of transplant donor controls.

Per individual, the PBMC samples numbered at least one pre-ART and at least two post-ART. On this clone itself: What it binds is unknown.

Assay version v3.0 of immunoSEQ was used, and it was run at survey level. Produced via immunoSEQ multiplex PCR; TCRdb's table is partial and in-frame only. The table lists tens of thousands of clones, around 96% of them singletons. Germline CDR1 is SGHRS and CDR2 is YFSETQ. V was clipped by 6 bases and J by 2 bases; unmatched bases: 18. This CDR3 spans 18 amino acids. Specimen: unsorted PBMCs, collected 6 to 6.5 years after starting antiretroviral therapy. The receptor's source is a man aged 25-40 years with HIV. This chain connects TRBV5-1 to TRBJ2-7; 9 bases line up with TRBD1. DNA for the CDR3: TGCGCCAGCACCACACCGGGACAGGGATCAGCACATACCTACGAGCAGTACTTC. Translated, it gives CASTTPGQGSAHTYEQYF.